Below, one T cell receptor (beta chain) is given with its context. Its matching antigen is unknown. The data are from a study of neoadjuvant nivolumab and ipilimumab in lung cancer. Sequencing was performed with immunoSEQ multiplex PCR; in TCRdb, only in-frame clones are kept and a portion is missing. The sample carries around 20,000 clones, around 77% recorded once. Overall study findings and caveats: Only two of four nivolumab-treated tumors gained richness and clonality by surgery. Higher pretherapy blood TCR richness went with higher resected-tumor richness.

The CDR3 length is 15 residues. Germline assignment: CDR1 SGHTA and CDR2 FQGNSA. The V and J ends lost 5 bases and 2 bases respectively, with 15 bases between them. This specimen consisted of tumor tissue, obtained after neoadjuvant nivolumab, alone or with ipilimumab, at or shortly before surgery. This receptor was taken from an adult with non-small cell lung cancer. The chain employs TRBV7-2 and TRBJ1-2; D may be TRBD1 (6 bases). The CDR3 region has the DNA TGTGCCAGCAGCCCCGGGAGACAGGCGAACTATGGCTACACCTTC. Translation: CASSPGRQANYGYTF.